This T cell receptor (beta chain) was found in a study of OX40 agonist ivuxolimab in advanced cancers. Turning to the study itself: Three patients showed partial responses: one hepatocellular carcinoma and two cutaneous melanoma cases.

Broader study findings: At doses 0.1 to 3.0 mg/kg, CD4+ and CD8+ clones expanded.

About this clone itself: Antigen: not known.

The repertoire was sequenced with immunoSEQ multiplex PCR; TCRdb's copy has only in-frame clones and lacks some. This table has 100,000 or so clones, about 90% appearing once. The sample here was CD4+ or CD8+ T cells sorted from blood, taken in a trial of the OX40 agonist ivuxolimab. This clonotype originated in an adult with an advanced solid tumor such as melanoma, head and neck, liver or kidney cancer.

CDR3 region: CASSVAGGPGETQYF. CDR3 sequence (DNA): TGTGCCAGCAGCGTAGCGGGAGGGCCAGGAGAGACCCAGTACTTC. V gene TRBV9 combines with J gene TRBJ2-5, with 8 bases that match TRBD2. Germline lookup yields CDR1 SGDLS and CDR2 YYNGEE. This CDR3 spans 15 amino acids. Unmatched junction bases numbered 5, after V lost 0 bases and J lost 4 bases.